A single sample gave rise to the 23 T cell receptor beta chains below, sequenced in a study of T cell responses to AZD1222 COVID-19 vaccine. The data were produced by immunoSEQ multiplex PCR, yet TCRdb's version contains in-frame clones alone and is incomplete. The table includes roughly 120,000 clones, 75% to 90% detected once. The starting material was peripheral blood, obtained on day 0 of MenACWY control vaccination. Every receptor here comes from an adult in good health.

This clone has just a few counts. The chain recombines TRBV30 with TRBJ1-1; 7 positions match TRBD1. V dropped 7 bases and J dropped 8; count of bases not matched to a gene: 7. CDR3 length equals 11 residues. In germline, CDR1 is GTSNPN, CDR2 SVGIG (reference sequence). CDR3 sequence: CASGRGAEAFF. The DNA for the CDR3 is TGTGCCTCCGGCAGGGGGGCCGAAGCTTTCTTT. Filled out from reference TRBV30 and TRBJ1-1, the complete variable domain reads SQTIHQWPATLVQPVGSPLSLECTVEGTSNPNLYWYRQAAGRGLQLLFYSVGIGQISSEVPQNLSASRPQDRQFILSSKKLLLSDSGFYLCASGRGAEAFFGQGTRLTVV.

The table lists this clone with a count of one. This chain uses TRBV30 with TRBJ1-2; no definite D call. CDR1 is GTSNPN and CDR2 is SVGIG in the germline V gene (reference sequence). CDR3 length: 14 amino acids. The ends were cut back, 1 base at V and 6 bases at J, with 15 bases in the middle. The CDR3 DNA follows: TGTGCCTGGAGTGGTTACAGCGGGATGGATGGCTACACCTTC. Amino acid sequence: CAWSGYSGMDGYTF.

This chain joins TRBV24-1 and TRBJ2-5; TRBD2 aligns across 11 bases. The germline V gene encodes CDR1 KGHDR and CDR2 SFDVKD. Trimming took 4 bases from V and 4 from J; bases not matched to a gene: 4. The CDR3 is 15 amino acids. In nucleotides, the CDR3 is TGTGCCACCAGTGACACTAGCGGGGGACTAGAGACCCAGTACTTC. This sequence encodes CATSDTSGGLETQYF.

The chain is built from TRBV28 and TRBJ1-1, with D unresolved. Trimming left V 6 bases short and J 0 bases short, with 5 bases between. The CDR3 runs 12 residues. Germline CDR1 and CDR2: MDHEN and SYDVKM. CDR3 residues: CASRLLNTEAFF. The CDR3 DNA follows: TGTGCCAGCAGGCTACTGAACACTGAAGCTTTCTTT.

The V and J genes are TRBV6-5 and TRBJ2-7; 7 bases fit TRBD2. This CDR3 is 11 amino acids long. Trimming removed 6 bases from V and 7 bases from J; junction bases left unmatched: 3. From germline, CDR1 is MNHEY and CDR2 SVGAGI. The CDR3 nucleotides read TGTGCCAGCAGGCGGGAGAGTGAGCAGTACTTC. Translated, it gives CASRRESEQYF.

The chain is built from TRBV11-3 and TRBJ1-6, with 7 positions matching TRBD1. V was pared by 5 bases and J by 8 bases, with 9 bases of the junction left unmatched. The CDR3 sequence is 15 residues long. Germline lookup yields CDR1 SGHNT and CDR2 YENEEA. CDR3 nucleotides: TGTGCCAGCAGCGCTGCAGACAGGGTTGATTCACCCCTCCACTTT. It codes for CASSAADRVDSPLHF.

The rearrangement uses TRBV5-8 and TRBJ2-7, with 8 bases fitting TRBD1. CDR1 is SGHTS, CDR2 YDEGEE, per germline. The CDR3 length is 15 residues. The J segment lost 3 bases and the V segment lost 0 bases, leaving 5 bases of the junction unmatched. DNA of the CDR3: TGTGCCAGCAGCTTGGTTGCAGGGGGCAGCTACGAGCAGTACTTC. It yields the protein CASSLVAGGSYEQYF.

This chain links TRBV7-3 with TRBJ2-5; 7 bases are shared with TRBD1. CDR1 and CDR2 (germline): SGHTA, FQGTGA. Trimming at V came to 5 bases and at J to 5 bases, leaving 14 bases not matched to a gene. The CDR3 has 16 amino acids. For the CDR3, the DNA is TGTGCCAGCAGCGTAGGTACGGGATTCAGGGGGGAGACCCAGTACTTC. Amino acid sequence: CASSVGTGFRGETQYF.

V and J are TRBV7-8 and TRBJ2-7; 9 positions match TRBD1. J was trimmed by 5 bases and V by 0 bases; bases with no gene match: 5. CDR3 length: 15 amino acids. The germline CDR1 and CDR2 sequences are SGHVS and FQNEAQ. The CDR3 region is CASSLAGTGYHEQYF. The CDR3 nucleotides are TGTGCCAGCAGCTTAGCCGGGACAGGGTACCACGAGCAGTACTTC.

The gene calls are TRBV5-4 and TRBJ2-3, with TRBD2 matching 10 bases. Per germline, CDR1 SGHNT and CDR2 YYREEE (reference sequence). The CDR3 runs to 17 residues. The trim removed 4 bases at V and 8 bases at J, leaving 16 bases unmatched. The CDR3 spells CASSQTPSGGALGTQYF. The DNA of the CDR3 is TGTGCCAGCAGCCAGACTCCTAGCGGGGGTGCCTTGGGTACGCAGTATTTT. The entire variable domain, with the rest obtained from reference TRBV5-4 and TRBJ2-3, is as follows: ETGVTQSPTHLIKTRGQQVTLRCSSQSGHNTVSWYQQALGQGPQFIFQYYREEENGRGNFPPRFSGLQFPNYSSELNVNALELDDSALYLCASSQTPSGGALGTQYFGPGTRLTVL.

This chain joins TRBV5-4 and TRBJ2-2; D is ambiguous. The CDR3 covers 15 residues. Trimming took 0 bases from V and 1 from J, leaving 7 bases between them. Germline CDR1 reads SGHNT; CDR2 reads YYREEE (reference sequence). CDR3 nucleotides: TGTGCCAGCAGCTTGGGGACCGTGAACACCGGGGAGCTGTTTTTT. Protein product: CASSLGTVNTGELFF.

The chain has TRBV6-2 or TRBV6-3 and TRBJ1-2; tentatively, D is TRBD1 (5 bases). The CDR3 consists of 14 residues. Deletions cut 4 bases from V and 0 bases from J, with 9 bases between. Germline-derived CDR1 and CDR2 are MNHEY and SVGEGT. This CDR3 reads CASSSWGTNYGYTF. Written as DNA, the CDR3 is TGTGCCAGCAGTTCCTGGGGGACTAACTATGGCTACACCTTC.

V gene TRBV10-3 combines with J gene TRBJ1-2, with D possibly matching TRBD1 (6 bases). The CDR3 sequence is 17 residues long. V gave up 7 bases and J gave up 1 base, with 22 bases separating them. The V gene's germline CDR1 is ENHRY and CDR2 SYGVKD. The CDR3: CAITARGGSSYNYGYTF. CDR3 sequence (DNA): TGTGCCATCACCGCCCGGGGGGGCTCTTCCTATAACTATGGCTACACCTTC.

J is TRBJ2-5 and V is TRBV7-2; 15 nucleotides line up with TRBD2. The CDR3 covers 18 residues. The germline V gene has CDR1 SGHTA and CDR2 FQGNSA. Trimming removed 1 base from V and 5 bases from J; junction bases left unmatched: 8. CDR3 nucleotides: TGTGCCAGCAGCTTAGTAGGACTAGCGGGGGGGCCTCGGGAGACCCAGTACTTC. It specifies CASSLVGLAGGPRETQYF.

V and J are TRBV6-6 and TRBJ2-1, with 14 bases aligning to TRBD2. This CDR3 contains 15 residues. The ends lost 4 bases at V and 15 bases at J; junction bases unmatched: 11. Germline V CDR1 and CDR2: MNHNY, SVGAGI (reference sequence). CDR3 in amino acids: CASSFPSTSGGAPFF. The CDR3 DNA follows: TGTGCCAGCAGTTTCCCCTCGACTAGCGGGGGGGCCCCGTTCTTC.

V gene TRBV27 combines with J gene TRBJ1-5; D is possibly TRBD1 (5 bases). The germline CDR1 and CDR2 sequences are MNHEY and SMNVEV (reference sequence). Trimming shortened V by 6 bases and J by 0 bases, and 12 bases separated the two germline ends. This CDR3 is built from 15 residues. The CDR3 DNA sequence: TGTGCCAGCAGCAACAGGAGTTATAGCAATCAGCCCCAGCATTTT. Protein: CASSNRSYSNQPQHF.

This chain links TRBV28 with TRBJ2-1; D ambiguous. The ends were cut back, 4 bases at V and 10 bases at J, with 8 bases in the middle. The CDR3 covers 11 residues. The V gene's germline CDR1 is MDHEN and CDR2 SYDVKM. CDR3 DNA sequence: TGTGCCAGCAGTTCTTCCGGGGAGCAGTTCTTC. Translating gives CASSSSGEQFF.

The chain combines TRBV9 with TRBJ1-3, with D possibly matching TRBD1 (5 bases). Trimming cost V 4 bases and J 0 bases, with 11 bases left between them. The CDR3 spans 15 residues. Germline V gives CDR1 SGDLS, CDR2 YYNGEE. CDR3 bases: TGTGCCAGCAGCTTACTAGACAGCTCTGGAAACACCATATATTTT. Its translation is CASSLLDSSGNTIYF.

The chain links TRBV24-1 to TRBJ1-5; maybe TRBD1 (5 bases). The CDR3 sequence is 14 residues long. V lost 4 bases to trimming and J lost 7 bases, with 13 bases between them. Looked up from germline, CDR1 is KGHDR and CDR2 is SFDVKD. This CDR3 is CATSEGGVEQPQHF. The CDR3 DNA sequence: TGTGCCACCAGTGAGGGGGGGGTCGAACAGCCCCAGCATTTT.

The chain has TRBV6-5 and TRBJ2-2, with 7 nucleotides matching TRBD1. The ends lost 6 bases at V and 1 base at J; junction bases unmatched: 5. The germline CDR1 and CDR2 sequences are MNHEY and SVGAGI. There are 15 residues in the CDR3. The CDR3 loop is CASSRDRLNTGELFF. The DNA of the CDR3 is TGTGCCAGCAGCCGGGACAGATTGAACACCGGGGAGCTGTTTTTT.

CDR3 amino acids: CASRQGENTGELFF. Here the CDR3 DNA reads TGTGCCAGCCGCCAGGGGGAGAACACCGGGGAGCTGTTTTTT. The chain is built from TRBV28 and TRBJ2-2, with 7 nucleotides matching TRBD1. With 8 bases clipped from V and 1 base from J, the junction kept 4 bases outside the gene matches. The CDR3 spans 14 residues. Germline CDR1 and CDR2: MDHEN and SYDVKM.

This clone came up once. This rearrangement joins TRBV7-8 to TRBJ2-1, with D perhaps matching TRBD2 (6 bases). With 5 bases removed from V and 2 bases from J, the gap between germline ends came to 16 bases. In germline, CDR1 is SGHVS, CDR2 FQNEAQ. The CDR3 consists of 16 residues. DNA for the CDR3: TGTGCCAGCAGCATCTTAGCGGTGGCGGCCTACAATGAGCAGTTCTTC. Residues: CASSILAVAAYNEQFF.

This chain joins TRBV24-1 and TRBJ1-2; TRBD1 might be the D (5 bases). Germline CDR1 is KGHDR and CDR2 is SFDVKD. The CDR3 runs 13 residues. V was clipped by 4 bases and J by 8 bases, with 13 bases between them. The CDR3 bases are TGTGCCACCAGTGAACTCGACAGTAAAGGCTACACCTTC. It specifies CATSELDSKGYTF.